This record concerns one T cell receptor beta chain sequence. Produced via immunoSEQ multiplex PCR; TCRdb's table is partial and in-frame only. The profile shows around 120,000 clones, more than 85% of them singletons. Germline values: CDR1 MNHEY, CDR2 SMNVEV (reference sequence). The CDR3 totals 13 residues. The V gene lost 7 bases and the J gene lost 1 base, with 5 bases spanning the gap. This record comes from a study of control samples from healthy donors and cancer patients. What was sequenced was PBMCs. The rearrangement joins TRBV27 to TRBJ2-6; D gene uncertain. The clonotype comes from a man in his fifties or sixties with head and neck cancer. DNA of the CDR3: TGTGCCAGCACACCGTCTGGGGCCAACGTCCTGACTTTC. It codes for CASTPSGANVLTF.